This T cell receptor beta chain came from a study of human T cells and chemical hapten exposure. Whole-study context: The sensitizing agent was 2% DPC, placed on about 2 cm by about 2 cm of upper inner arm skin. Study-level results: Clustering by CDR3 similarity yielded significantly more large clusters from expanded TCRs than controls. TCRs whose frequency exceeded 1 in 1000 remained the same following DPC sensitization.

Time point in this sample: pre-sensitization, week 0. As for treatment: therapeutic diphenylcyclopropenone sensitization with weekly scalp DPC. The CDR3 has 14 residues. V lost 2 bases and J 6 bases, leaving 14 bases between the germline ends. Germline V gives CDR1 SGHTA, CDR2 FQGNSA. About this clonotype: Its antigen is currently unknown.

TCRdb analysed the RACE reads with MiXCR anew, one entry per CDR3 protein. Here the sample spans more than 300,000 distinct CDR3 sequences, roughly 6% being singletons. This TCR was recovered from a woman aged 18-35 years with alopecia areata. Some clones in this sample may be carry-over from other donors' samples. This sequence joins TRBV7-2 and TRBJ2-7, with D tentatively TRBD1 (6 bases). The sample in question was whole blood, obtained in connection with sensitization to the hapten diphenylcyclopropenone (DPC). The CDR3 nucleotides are TGTGCCAGCAGCTTAAGCAGGGGCCCCTCCGAGCAGTACTTC. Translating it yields CASSLSRGPSEQYF.